This TCR beta chain emerged from a study of type 1 regulatory T cells. Study information: T-allo10 is an in vitro-generated, Tr1-enriched CD4 T cell product specific for alloantigen.

TCRdb analysed the reads with MiXCR anew, one entry per CDR3 protein. The data contain 80,000 to 100,000 distinct CDR3 sequences, less than 40% of them singletons. V shed 1 base and J shed 6 bases, with 11 bases lying between them. Germline V lookup: CDR1 LGHDT, CDR2 YNNKEL (reference sequence). CDR3 length: 14 residues. This clonotype was detected a few times. This receptor was taken from a human donor in good health. The sequencing sample was made of CD4+ T cells, either the whole sample or a sorted fraction (not recorded which). The chain has TRBV3-1 and TRBJ2-3; D is possibly TRBD1 (6 bases). The CDR3 spells CASSQGPRGDTQYF. CDR3 bases: TGTGCCAGCAGCCAAGGTCCAAGGGGGGATACGCAGTATTTT.